One TCR beta chain is described in this entry. Its antigen is currently not known. No much larger clone exists at a distance of one base, and base qualities are not known. These data come from a study of technical replicates of blood from several donors (dated by TCRdb to the late 2010s). To prepare the library, the immunoSEQ multiplex PCR assay was applied. What TCRdb holds here is the immuneACCESS table cut down to in-frame rearrangements. Part of the clones is not present; checked against another copy, under half of the missing clones reflect an unresolved V gene, and the others are unexplained. Counted in this sample were 70,000 or so clones; over 75% of them appeared once. 3.5% to 5% of the sample comes from the top ten. CDR1 and CDR2, looked up from the germline V gene, are SGHTA and FQGNSA. Measured from the cysteine to the phenylalanine, the CDR3 is 16 residues long. Left in the record is the CDR3 DNA by itself, 48 bases read in frame from the first base. V is cut back by 6 bases and J by 4 bases, with 7 bases in the junction unmatched.

Sequencing was performed on PBMCs. The chain is assembled from TRBV7-2 and TRBJ2-1, and 12 bases in between align with TRBD2. This TCR was recovered from a human donor in good health. Some clones in this sample may be carry-over from other donors' samples. Here the CDR3 is given as CASRLTSGSIYNEQFF. At the DNA level, the sequence is TGTGCCAGCAGGCTGACTAGCGGGAGCATATACAATGAGCAGTTCTTC.